The next 31 T cell receptor beta chains were all read from a single sample in a study of regulatory T cells in long-lasting Graves disease. With iRepertoire HTBI primers and Arm-PCR of CDR3 regions, TCR beta libraries were built. From the multiplex PCR reads, TCRdb called clonotypes with MiXCR, one entry per CDR3 protein. The sample holds hundreds of thousands of distinct CDR3 sequences, about 12% seen once. Time point denoted: newly diagnosed GD, antithyroid drugs for less than 3 months. Making the TCR library involved RNA that had been extracted from PBMCs. These data also formed part of another study, on T cells in Graves' hyperthyroidism and ophthalmopathy.

The sample in question was peripheral blood mononuclear cells (PBMCs), obtained at new diagnosis, from a patient treated with antithyroid drugs. The receptor source for this set is a woman in her 30s with Graves disease.

V gene TRBV9 combines with J gene TRBJ1-2; 7 bases are shared with TRBD1. CDR1 and CDR2 (germline): SGDLS, YYNGEE. Germline trimming cut 0 bases from V and 8 bases from J; bases unmatched to any gene: 7. The CDR3 contains 14 residues. CDR3 loop: CASSVEGGAWGYTF. The DNA of the CDR3 is TGTGCCAGCAGCGTAGAAGGGGGCGCGTGGGGCTACACCTTC.

The chain uses TRBV5-1 and TRBJ2-7; D remains ambiguous. V was clipped by 2 bases and J by 0 bases, with 9 bases between them. The length of the CDR3 is 14 residues. Germline CDR1 is SGHRS and CDR2 is YFSETQ. The DNA of the CDR3 is TGCGCCAGCAGCTTAAGACTGGGCTCCTACGAGCAGTACTTC. Translating gives CASSLRLGSYEQYF.

In its sample, this clonotype was seen a few times. V and J are TRBV7-9 and TRBJ1-1; no reliable D call. Per the germline V gene, CDR1 is SEHNR and CDR2 is FQNEAQ (reference sequence). Trimming removed 7 bases at V and 1 base at J, with 13 bases between. The CDR3 length is 14 residues. Here the CDR3 DNA reads TGTGCCAGCACATTCCTCCAAGGGAACACTGAAGCTTTCTTT. Translated, it gives CASTFLQGNTEAFF.

This clonotype has at least ten counts. This rearrangement joins TRBV28 to TRBJ1-1; maybe TRBD1 (6 bases). The CDR3 consists of 17 residues. V shed 3 bases and J shed 1 base, with 18 bases lying between them. From germline, CDR1 is MDHEN and CDR2 SYDVKM. CDR3 amino acids: CASSFFPLGASNTEAFF. In DNA, the CDR3 is TGTGCCAGCAGTTTTTTCCCTTTGGGGGCTTCGAACACTGAAGCTTTCTTT.

This clonotype was seen at least ten times. The CDR3 bases are TGCAGTGCTAAGCGTTTGGGGGCTGAAGCTTTCTTT. Translation gives CSAKRLGAEAFF. The V call is TRBV20-1, the J call TRBJ1-1; a weak D match, TRBD1 (5 bases). Germline CDR1 DFQATT, CDR2 SNEGSKA (reference sequence). V lost 4 bases and J 6 bases, leaving 12 bases between the germline ends. The CDR3 runs to 12 residues.

This clonotype was detected many times. The V gene is TRBV11-2, the J gene TRBJ2-3; D ambiguous. The V gene lost 5 bases and the J gene lost 4 bases, with 19 bases spanning the gap. The CDR3 is made up of 16 amino acids. Per the germline V gene, CDR1 is SGHAT and CDR2 is FQNNGV. The CDR3 protein is CASSPLGRVYADTQYF. In nucleotides, the CDR3 is TGTGCCAGCAGCCCCCTCGGTAGGGTATATGCAGATACGCAGTATTTT.

This clonotype was observed many times. The chain couples TRBV18 to TRBJ2-7; TRBD2 matches 11 bases. V lost 3 bases and J lost 4; bases outside the gene matches: 5. This CDR3 is built from 15 residues. Per the germline V gene, CDR1 is KGHSH and CDR2 is LQKENI. Written as DNA, the CDR3 is TGTGCCAGCTCACCGATGACTAGCGGGATATACGAGCAGTACTTC. It encodes CASSPMTSGIYEQYF.

This clonotype was counted once. Compared with germline, one end of the junction differs, possibly owing to a read error. The rearrangement uses TRBV11-2 and TRBJ2-7, with 7 bases matching TRBD2. The CDR3 covers 16 residues. The germline gives CDR1 SGHAT, CDR2 FQNNGV. The CDR3 DNA sequence: TGTGCCAGCAGCTTAGTAGGTGGCGGGAGAGGTTACGATCAGTACTTC. It is translated as CASSLVGGGRGYDQYF.

The sample holds many counts of this clonotype. J is TRBJ2-5 and V is TRBV4-3; 9 bases match TRBD2. The V and J ends lost 0 bases and 4 bases, in that order; junction bases with no gene match: 9. CDR1 LGHNA and CDR2 YSLEER come from the germline V gene. The CDR3 is 17 amino acids. The CDR3 region is CASSQDLAGRGIETQYF. The CDR3 bases are TGCGCCAGCAGCCAAGACCTAGCGGGGAGGGGGATAGAGACCCAGTACTTC.

V gene TRBV29-1 combines with J gene TRBJ2-1; tentative D call: TRBD2 (6 bases). Germline V gene sequence: CDR1 SQVTM, CDR2 ANQGSEA. The CDR3 extends over 12 amino acids. V dropped 4 bases and J dropped 7 bases, with 11 bases sitting between them. The DNA for the CDR3 is TGCAGCGTTGCCGGGGGTCCTAATGAGCAGTTCTTC. Protein: CSVAGGPNEQFF.

Ten or more counts support this clonotype. The chain has TRBV20-1 and TRBJ2-1; 12 positions match TRBD2. Germline V gene lookup returns CDR1 DFQATT and CDR2 SNEGSKA (reference sequence). V shed 0 bases and J 4 bases; nucleotides not matched to a gene: 7. The CDR3 is 17 amino acids. The CDR3 loop is CSARDSSGTSGYNEQFF. The CDR3 DNA reads TGCAGTGCTAGAGACTCATCCGGGACTAGCGGGTACAATGAGCAGTTCTTC.

The sample holds one count of this clonotype. The genes are TRBV20-1 and TRBJ1-1, with D hard to call. The CDR3 length is 12 residues. Germline V gives CDR1 DFQATT, CDR2 SNEGSKA (reference sequence). V was shortened by 0 bases and J by 9 bases, with 11 bases between the two germline ends. The CDR3: CSARDNEGKAFF. In DNA, the CDR3 is TGCAGTGCTAGAGATAATGAGGGAAAAGCTTTCTTT.

This clonotype occurred a few times. A single base separates this from a much larger clone, so it may be a read error. V and J are TRBV27 and TRBJ2-2, with 8 bases that match TRBD2. In germline, CDR1 is MNHEY, CDR2 SMNVEV (reference sequence). The CDR3 covers 15 residues. CDR3 nucleotide sequence: TGTGCCAGCAGCGGGAGGGCCTCGAACGCCGGGGAGCTGTTTTTT. Amino acid sequence: CASSGRASNAGELFF.

This clonotype was seen at least ten times. The chain links TRBV24-1 to TRBJ2-5; 7 bases map to TRBD2. Germline loops: CDR1 KGHDR, CDR2 SFDVKD. Losses at the gene ends were 3 bases for V and 13 bases for J; bases not matched to a gene: 16. This CDR3 is built from 15 residues. The CDR3 DNA sequence: TGTGCCACCAGTGATAGTCTAGCGGAGGGGTCCAAAGTGTACTTC. Translation: CATSDSLAEGSKVYF.

The sample holds one count of this clonotype. A much more abundant neighbour one base away suggests this may be a read error. The genes are TRBV6-1 and TRBJ2-7; TRBD2 is a possible D gene (6 bases). Germline V gene sequence: CDR1 MNHNS, CDR2 SASEGT. This CDR3 comprises 14 residues. In DNA, the CDR3 is TGTGCCAGCCGAGCCGGGACTTCAGCCTACGGGCAGTACTTC. Translated, it gives CASRAGTSAYGQYF.

Many counts were recorded for this clonotype. This chain links TRBV28 with TRBJ1-2; D unresolved. CDR1 MDHEN and CDR2 SYDVKM come from the germline V gene. V dropped 2 bases and J dropped 7 bases, with 14 bases sitting between them. This CDR3 contains 14 residues. CDR3 residues: CASSLEIFTSGYTF. The CDR3 DNA follows: TGTGCCAGCAGTTTAGAGATTTTCACGTCTGGCTACACCTTC.

This clonotype was recorded a few times. V is TRBV20-1 and J is TRBJ2-1, with 13 bases identical to TRBD2. V lost 1 base and J lost 10; bases outside the gene matches: 13. The germline CDR1 and CDR2 sequences are DFQATT and SNEGSKA (reference sequence). This CDR3 contains 17 residues. The CDR3 DNA reads as TGCAGTGCTAGAGTTCAGGAACTAGCGGGAGGGAGGTCCGAGCAGTTCTTC. Translation gives CSARVQELAGGRSEQFF.

The table lists this clonotype with a few counts. The chain combines TRBV20-1 with TRBJ1-3, with D uncertain. V gave up 0 bases and J gave up 0 bases, with 12 bases separating them. The CDR3 is made up of 16 amino acids. Germline V gene sequence: CDR1 DFQATT, CDR2 SNEGSKA (reference sequence). The CDR3 loop is CSAREAGLSSGNTIYF. CDR3 DNA: TGCAGTGCTAGAGAGGCGGGGTTAAGCTCTGGAAACACCATATATTTT.

This clonotype occurred a few times. This chain links TRBV5-1 with TRBJ2-5; possible D gene TRBD1, 6 bases. CDR1 is SGHRS, CDR2 YFSETQ, per germline. The ends were cut back, 4 bases at V and 5 bases at J, with 12 bases in the middle. This CDR3 contains 13 residues. This CDR3 is CASSPPRGETQYF. The CDR3 DNA reads TGCGCCAGCAGCCCGCCCAGGGGCGAGACCCAGTACTTC.

V is TRBV4-1 and J is TRBJ2-3; D uncertain. Trimming shortened V by 1 base and J by 5 bases, and 22 bases separated the two germline ends. The CDR3 has 18 residues. Germline V gene data show CDR1 as MGHRA and CDR2 as YSYEKL. The CDR3 spells CASSQGSLAPVVRDTQYF. The CDR3 nucleotides are TGCGCCAGCAGCCAAGGGTCTCTGGCGCCCGTCGTGAGAGATACGCAGTATTTT.

This clonotype occurred many times. CDR3 residues: CSAIRQGREKLFF. Written as DNA, the CDR3 is TGCAGTGCTATCCGACAGGGCCGAGAAAAACTGTTTTTT. The chain couples TRBV20-1 to TRBJ1-4, with TRBD1 matching over 7 bases. The CDR3 has 13 residues. Germline lookup yields CDR1 DFQATT and CDR2 SNEGSKA (reference sequence). V lost 4 bases, J lost 8 bases, and 7 bases stayed unmatched.

This clonotype has just a few counts. The chain recombines TRBV5-1 with TRBJ2-1; weak D call: TRBD2 (6 bases). Germline-derived CDR1 and CDR2 are SGHRS and YFSETQ. The CDR3 runs to 14 residues. Trimming cost V 0 bases and J 7 bases, with 11 bases left between them. The CDR3 region is CASSLAPGENEQFF. The CDR3 DNA is TGCGCCAGCAGCTTGGCCCCGGGGGAGAATGAGCAGTTCTTC.

This clonotype was seen a handful of times. The chain is built from TRBV25-1 and TRBJ1-6; 8 bases agree with TRBD1. The CDR3 consists of 15 residues. The junction had 2 bases not matched to a gene; V was cut back by 2 bases and J by 5 bases. The germline V gene encodes CDR1 MGHDK and CDR2 SYGVNS. The CDR3 DNA is TGTGCCAGCAGTGAACAGGGGGCTAATAATTCACCCCTCCACTTT. Amino acid sequence: CASSEQGANNSPLHF.

As regards this clonotype: With a much larger clone just one base away, this may be a read error. This chain joins TRBV2 and TRBJ2-5, with 12 bases aligning to TRBD2. V was pared by 3 bases and J by 10 bases, with 9 bases of the junction left unmatched. From germline, CDR1 is SNHLY and CDR2 FYNNEI. This CDR3 contains 15 residues. The CDR3 nucleotides are TGTGCCAGCAGTGAGGGACTAGCGGGTACACGGAGCCAGTACTTC. Translation gives CASSEGLAGTRSQYF.

This clonotype was recorded at least ten times. The rearrangement uses TRBV20-1 and TRBJ2-1; 11 bases fit TRBD2. CDR3 size: 17 residues. J lost 5 bases, V lost 1 base, and 10 bases had no gene match. CDR1 DFQATT and CDR2 SNEGSKA come from the germline V gene (reference sequence). In DNA form, the CDR3 reads TGCAGTGCTAGAGCCGCCCGTGGGACTAGCGGAAACAATGAGCAGTTCTTC. It encodes CSARAARGTSGNNEQFF.

This clonotype has at least ten counts. The chain links TRBV12-3 or TRBV12-4 to TRBJ2-3; TRBD2 is a possible D gene (6 bases). CDR3 length: 15 residues. Trimming pared 2 bases from V and 7 bases from J, leaving 16 bases between. CDR3 loop: CASSLSSSSEHTQYF. The CDR3 DNA reads as TGTGCCAGCAGTTTATCGTCGTCTAGCGAACATACGCAGTATTTT.

This clonotype has a handful of counts. V usage is TRBV13 and J usage is TRBJ2-7; 7 nucleotides match TRBD2. The junction had 7 bases not matched to a gene; V was cut back by 5 bases and J by 3 bases. CDR3 length: 14 residues. From germline, CDR1 is PRHDT and CDR2 FYEKMQ (reference sequence). CDR3 DNA: TGTGCCAGCAGCCCTAGCGGCCAAGGCTACGAGCAGTACTTC. This codes for CASSPSGQGYEQYF.

This clonotype was counted at least ten times. In nucleotides, the CDR3 is TGTGCCAGTAGTATTGCAGATACGCAGTATTTT. This gives the protein CASSIADTQYF. This chain connects TRBV19 to TRBJ2-3; no clear D. CDR1 is LNHDA and CDR2 is SQIVND in the germline V gene (reference sequence). The V end lost 3 bases, the J end lost 4 bases, and 2 bases lay between the germline ends. This CDR3 is 11 amino acids long.

With regard to this clonotype: A much bigger clone sits one base away, suggesting this may be a read error. The chain is built from TRBV14 and TRBJ2-1; D is unresolved. CDR3 size: 15 residues. V gave up 1 base and J gave up 2 bases, with 9 bases separating them. Germline assignment: CDR1 SGHDN and CDR2 FVKESK. The CDR3 DNA is TGTGCCAGCAGCCAAGGAGAAAAGCCCTACAATGAGCAGTTCTTC. As protein: CASSQGEKPYNEQFF.

The table lists this clonotype with many counts. The chain joins TRBV12-3 or TRBV12-4 to TRBJ2-1; 8 bases agree with TRBD1. Unmatched junction bases numbered 7, after V lost 1 base and J lost 8 bases. The CDR3 loop spans 15 amino acids. CDR3 bases: TGTGCCAGCAGTTTAGGCCAGGGGGCTTCGGATGAGCAGTTCTTC. Translated, it gives CASSLGQGASDEQFF.

J is TRBJ2-7 and V is TRBV9; 11 nucleotides align to TRBD2. V shed 0 bases, J shed 0 bases, and the junction held 5 bases outside the gene matches. Looked up from germline, CDR1 is SGDLS and CDR2 is YYNGEE. This CDR3 comprises 17 residues. The CDR3 here is CASSVAPTSGSSYEQYF. CDR3 coding DNA: TGTGCCAGCAGCGTAGCCCCAACTAGCGGGAGCTCCTACGAGCAGTACTTC.